The 28 T cell receptor beta chains below all came from one sample that was sequenced in a study of shared clonotypes between healthy human individuals. The table came from immunoSEQ multiplex PCR; TCRdb's copy has only in-frame clones and leaves some out. The repertoire consists of over 1.5 million clones, with approximately 98% occurring once and the leading ten covering roughly 0.45%. Specimen: naive CD4+ T cells sorted from blood. As for subset: CD45RA+ positively selected. These receptor sequences come from a young man in good health.

V usage is TRBV2 and J usage is TRBJ2-3, with D perhaps matching TRBD2 (6 bases). The V end lost 4 bases, the J end lost 2 bases, and 10 bases lay between the germline ends. In germline, CDR1 is SNHLY, CDR2 FYNNEI. This CDR3 has 14 residues. The chain's CDR3 is CASSVGLTTDTQYF. The DNA for the CDR3 is TGTGCCAGCAGTGTGGGACTCACCACAGATACGCAGTATTTT.

In DNA, the CDR3 is TGCGCCAGCAGCCAAGATCGACCCCCTTACGAGCAGTACTTC. It codes for CASSQDRPPYEQYF. The chain has TRBV4-1 and TRBJ2-7; D gene ambiguous. The CDR3 length is 14 residues. Trimming left V 0 bases short and J 4 bases short, with 10 bases between. Per the germline V gene, CDR1 is MGHRA and CDR2 is YSYEKL.

V is TRBV7-8 and J is TRBJ2-7; the D is unclear. CDR1 is SGHVS, CDR2 FQNEAQ, per germline. The CDR3 consists of 15 residues. V was trimmed by 1 base and J by 0 bases, leaving 10 bases between them. CDR3 in amino acids: CASSLGTVGSYEQYF. CDR3 sequence (DNA): TGTGCCAGCAGCTTAGGGACGGTGGGCTCCTACGAGCAGTACTTC. Complete variable domain (other parts from reference TRBV7-8 and TRBJ2-7): GAGVSQSPRYKVAKRGQDVALRCDPISGHVSLFWYQQALGQGPEFLTYFQNEAQLDKSGLPSDRFFAERPEGSVSTLKIQRTQQEDSAVYLCASSLGTVGSYEQYFGPGTRLTVT.

This clone was recorded once. The chain couples TRBV18 to TRBJ2-1, with TRBD2 matching over 8 bases. The CDR3 is 16 residues long. The germline CDR1 and CDR2 sequences are KGHSH and LQKENI. The trim removed 3 bases at V and 4 bases at J, leaving 8 bases unmatched. CDR3 sequence reads: CASSPQGGTSYNEQFF. The DNA of the CDR3 is TGTGCCAGCTCACCGCAGGGAGGGACTAGTTACAATGAGCAGTTCTTC.

To note about this clone: Other DNA sequences in the same sample also yield this CDR3. The chain combines TRBV6-6 with TRBJ1-5, with D perhaps matching TRBD1 (6 bases). The CDR3 runs to 14 residues. V lost 9 bases to trimming and J lost 3 bases, with 15 bases between them. The germline gives CDR1 MNHNY, CDR2 SVGAGI (reference sequence). The CDR3 loop reads CASSPGGDNQPQHF. CDR3 coding DNA: TGTGCCAGTTCCCCCGGGGGCGACAATCAGCCCCAGCATTTT.

The chain has TRBV5-1 and TRBJ1-2; no firm D call. V gave up 5 bases and J gave up 0 bases, with 8 bases separating them. This CDR3 spans 13 amino acids. Germline values: CDR1 SGHRS, CDR2 YFSETQ. In DNA form, the CDR3 reads TGCGCCAGCAGTAAGGGAACTAACTATGGCTACACCTTC. Translated, it gives CASSKGTNYGYTF.

The gene calls are TRBV7-9 and TRBJ2-3, with D unclear. The V and J ends lost 2 bases and 6 bases respectively, with 15 bases between them. The CDR3 extends over 15 amino acids. Germline V gene data show CDR1 as SEHNR and CDR2 as FQNEAQ (reference sequence). CDR3 DNA: TGTGCCAGCAGCTTATTTGGCCAGCTGAGGGATACGCAGTATTTT. The encoded protein is CASSLFGQLRDTQYF.

The V call is TRBV9, the J call TRBJ1-1; TRBD1 aligns across 9 bases. The CDR3 has 15 amino acids. CDR1 SGDLS and CDR2 YYNGEE come from the germline V gene. J lost 2 bases, V lost 5 bases, and 7 bases had no gene match. The CDR3 loop is CASSYGQGRNTEAFF. CDR3 sequence (DNA): TGTGCCAGCAGTTACGGACAGGGGAGAAACACTGAAGCTTTCTTT.

This chain joins TRBV2 and TRBJ2-3; 11 nucleotides match TRBD2. Germline trimming cut 5 bases from V and 2 bases from J; bases unmatched to any gene: 6. Germline CDR1 is SNHLY and CDR2 is FYNNEI. This CDR3 has 16 residues. CDR3 bases: TGTGCCAGCAGTTTAGCGGGAGGGCCTCACACAGATACGCAGTATTTT. The encoded protein is CASSLAGGPHTDTQYF.

J is TRBJ2-3 and V is TRBV14, with 9 positions matching TRBD2. CDR3 length: 16 amino acids. Germline values: CDR1 SGHDN, CDR2 FVKESK. V gave up 5 bases and J gave up 2 bases; unmatched junction bases: 8. CDR3 sequence: CASSNLERGDTDTQYF. The CDR3 DNA reads TGTGCCAGCAGCAATTTGGAGCGGGGGGACACAGATACGCAGTATTTT.

The rearrangement links TRBV28 to TRBJ1-4, with a weak D call TRBD1 (5 bases). The germline CDR1 and CDR2 sequences are MDHEN and SYDVKM. The CDR3 loop spans 15 amino acids. V shed 4 bases and J shed 11 bases, with 20 bases lying between them. Here the CDR3 DNA reads TGTGCCAGCAGTTCCGGGGGGTCCGGACACGGGAAACTGTTTTTT. Translated, it gives CASSSGGSGHGKLFF.

The J gene is TRBJ2-3, the V gene TRBV7-9; 9 positions match TRBD1. This CDR3 region has 15 residues. V lost 4 bases to trimming and J lost 5 bases; unmatched junction nucleotides: 7. Germline V gene lookup returns CDR1 SEHNR and CDR2 FQNEAQ (reference sequence). CDR3 DNA sequence: TGTGCCAGCAGCTATCGGACAGGGGAGAGAGATACGCAGTATTTT. Translating it yields CASSYRTGERDTQYF.

V is TRBV7-7 and J is TRBJ2-7; D is ambiguous. The CDR3 covers 14 residues. Germline V CDR1 and CDR2: SSHAT, FNYEAQ (reference sequence). V lost 1 base to trimming and J lost 2 bases, with 9 bases between them. CDR3 amino acids: CASSLDTKTYEQYF. In DNA, the CDR3 is TGTGCCAGCAGCTTAGATACAAAAACCTACGAGCAGTACTTC.

The gene calls are TRBV10-2 and TRBJ2-7, with 12 bases fitting TRBD2. This CDR3 is 15 amino acids long. The trim removed 5 bases at V and 8 bases at J, leaving 10 bases unmatched. CDR1 and CDR2 (germline): WSHSY, SAAADI. The CDR3 DNA sequence: TGCGCCAGCAGTACCGAGGGACTAGCGGGCACACAGCAGTACTTC. The encoded protein is CASSTEGLAGTQQYF.

The chain recombines TRBV9 with TRBJ1-2, with a tentative D call TRBD1 (5 bases). The germline gives CDR1 SGDLS, CDR2 YYNGEE. V gave up 3 bases and J gave up 3 bases, with 12 bases separating them. The CDR3 totals 14 residues. The CDR3 region is CASSASQVDYGYTF. The CDR3 coding sequence is TGTGCCAGCAGCGCCTCACAGGTGGACTATGGCTACACCTTC.

The V call is TRBV19, the J call TRBJ1-5; possibly TRBD1 for D (5 bases). V was clipped by 6 bases and J by 9 bases, with 18 bases between them. The CDR3 loop spans 14 amino acids. From germline, CDR1 is LNHDA and CDR2 SQIVND (reference sequence). The CDR3 reads CASRPEGIGLPQHF. CDR3 bases: TGTGCCAGTAGGCCGGAGGGGATCGGGCTGCCCCAGCATTTT. The variable domain in full, with the rest retrieved from reference TRBV19 and TRBJ1-5, is DGGITQSPKYLFRKEGQNVTLSCEQNLNHDAMYWYRQDPGQGLRLIYYSQIVNDFQKGDIAEGYSVSREKKESFPLTVTSAQKNPTAFYLCASRPEGIGLPQHFGDGTRLSIL.

The CDR3 spells CSVDSENREGVYTF. In nucleotides, the CDR3 is TGCAGCGTTGATTCGGAGAACAGGGAGGGCGTCTACACCTTC. The rearrangement uses TRBV29-1 and TRBJ1-2; TRBD1 might be the D (6 bases). The V gene's germline CDR1 is SQVTM and CDR2 ANQGSEA. The CDR3 contains 14 residues. The germline V and J ends were trimmed by 3 bases and 10 bases, with 21 bases remaining between them.

With respect to this clone: This same CDR3 is encoded by further DNA sequences in the sample. V is TRBV18 and J is TRBJ2-5; D unresolved. Germline loops: CDR1 KGHSH, CDR2 LQKENI. This CDR3 comprises 12 residues. Trimming shortened V by 3 bases and J by 3 bases, and 5 bases separated the two germline ends. CDR3: CASSPLEETQYF. Here the CDR3 DNA reads TGTGCCAGCTCACCCTTGGAAGAGACCCAGTACTTC.

This clone showed up just once. This rearrangement joins TRBV19 to TRBJ2-3, with D perhaps TRBD2 (6 bases). With 6 bases removed from V and 6 bases from J, the gap between germline ends came to 16 bases. The CDR3 totals 14 residues. In germline, CDR1 is LNHDA, CDR2 SQIVND (reference sequence). CDR3 amino acids: CASSMGLAPDTQYF. The DNA for the CDR3 is TGTGCCAGTAGCATGGGGCTAGCGCCGGATACGCAGTATTTT.

The CDR3 bases are TGTGCCAGCAGTGCCCATCGACAGGCGGGGGGCTACACCTTC. Its translation: CASSAHRQAGGYTF. The chain carries TRBV6-5 and TRBJ1-2; tentatively, D is TRBD1 (6 bases). CDR1 is MNHEY, CDR2 SVGAGI, per germline. V was clipped by 5 bases and J by 8 bases, with 18 bases between them. The CDR3 covers 14 residues.

This chain uses TRBV18 with TRBJ2-1, with 9 bases that match TRBD1. Looked up from germline, CDR1 is KGHSH and CDR2 is LQKENI. The CDR3 runs 14 residues. The V segment lost 2 bases and the J segment 14 bases; nucleotides outside the gene matches: 10. CDR3: CASSPYRDRAYKFF. The CDR3 nucleotides read TGTGCCAGCTCACCATACCGGGACAGGGCTTACAAGTTCTTC.

The genes are TRBV6-1 and TRBJ2-2; the D is unclear. CDR3 size: 15 residues. The V end was cut by 3 bases, the J end by 3 bases, with 11 bases between. Germline V gene lookup returns CDR1 MNHNS and CDR2 SASEGT. The CDR3 spells CASSDFGDHTGELFF. Written as DNA, the CDR3 is TGTGCCAGCAGTGATTTTGGCGACCACACCGGGGAGCTGTTTTTT.

The chain combines TRBV7-9 with TRBJ2-1; D gene uncertain. From germline, CDR1 is SEHNR and CDR2 FQNEAQ (reference sequence). The CDR3 spans 15 residues. Trimming removed 1 base from V and 4 bases from J, with 11 bases in between. Here the CDR3 DNA reads TGTGCCAGCAGCTTAGAGTCGACTGGATACAATGAGCAGTTCTTC. Its translation is CASSLESTGYNEQFF. The whole variable domain, filled in from reference TRBV7-9 and TRBJ2-1, reads DTGVSQNPRHKITKRGQNVTFRCDPISEHNRLYWYRQTLGQGPEFLTYFQNEAQLEKSRLLSDRFSAERPKGSFSTLEIQRTEQGDSAMYLCASSLESTGYNEQFFGPGTRLTVL.

As concerns this clone: Other DNA sequences in this sample translate to the same CDR3. The chain employs TRBV25-1 and TRBJ2-1; D gene ambiguous. Trimming stripped 0 bases from V and 10 bases from J, with 7 bases between. Germline CDR1 is MGHDK and CDR2 is SYGVNS. This CDR3 spans 12 amino acids. The CDR3 DNA sequence: TGTGCCAGCAGTGAATATCTGGGGGAGCAGTTCTTC. Encoded protein: CASSEYLGEQFF.

CDR3 bases: TGTGCCAGCTCACCAAGACAGGCTACTAACTATGGCTACACCTTC. Amino acids: CASSPRQATNYGYTF. The V and J genes are TRBV18 and TRBJ1-2; D is possibly TRBD1 (6 bases). V was trimmed by 2 bases and J by 0 bases, leaving 10 bases between them. Germline assignment: CDR1 KGHSH and CDR2 LQKENI. The CDR3 contains 15 residues.

The chain links TRBV5-1 to TRBJ2-7; TRBD1 might be the D (6 bases). Deletions cut 4 bases from V and 4 bases from J, with 15 bases between. The CDR3 contains 14 residues. CDR1 is SGHRS and CDR2 is YFSETQ in the germline V gene. CDR3 sequence (DNA): TGCGCCAGCAGCGAGACTCCGGACAGATACGAGCAGTACTTC. Encoded protein: CASSETPDRYEQYF.

The V gene is TRBV5-4, the J gene TRBJ2-5; no clear D gene. Germline V gives CDR1 SGHNT, CDR2 YYREEE (reference sequence). This CDR3 contains 13 residues. V shed 2 bases and J shed 7 bases, with 12 bases lying between them. CDR3 in DNA: TGTGCCAGCAGCTTAGTAAAAGAAGGGACCCAGTACTTC. It is translated as CASSLVKEGTQYF.

The chain links TRBV7-9 to TRBJ1-1; D is unclear. Trimming stripped 10 bases from V and 10 bases from J, with 13 bases between. The CDR3 contains 10 residues. In germline, CDR1 is SEHNR, CDR2 FQNEAQ (reference sequence). In DNA, the CDR3 is TGTGCCATTGCGGGTGTTGGAGCTTTCTTT. It yields the protein CAIAGVGAFF. The whole variable domain, remainder taken from reference TRBV7-9 and TRBJ1-1, is DTGVSQNPRHKITKRGQNVTFRCDPISEHNRLYWYRQTLGQGPEFLTYFQNEAQLEKSRLLSDRFSAERPKGSFSTLEIQRTEQGDSAMYLCAIAGVGAFFGQGTRLTVV.